These 24 T cell receptor beta chains were all obtained from the same sample, sequenced in a study of cytomegalovirus exposure and HLA in healthy donors. The PCR employed 60 Vbeta primers together with 13 Jbeta primers. Assay: immunoSEQ multiplex PCR; the TCRdb copy retains only in-frame clones and omits some. The sample lists about 120,000 clones, approximately 80% occurring once. The specimen sequenced was PBMCs. These receptors all stem from a man between 18 and 35 years old in good health and CMV-seropositive.

The chain couples TRBV4-1 to TRBJ1-4; tentative D call: TRBD1 (5 bases). Germline assignment: CDR1 MGHRA and CDR2 YSYEKL. The V gene lost 5 bases and the J gene lost 4 bases, with 14 bases spanning the gap. The CDR3 spans 15 residues. CDR3 bases: TGCGCCAGCAGCTTCGGGGGAAGCCTTAATGAAAAACTGTTTTTT. Translating it yields CASSFGGSLNEKLFF.

The chain couples TRBV19 to TRBJ2-1; 7 bases map to TRBD1. This CDR3 is built from 13 residues. J gave up 2 bases and V 7 bases, and 2 bases lay outside the gene matches. Germline V CDR1 and CDR2: LNHDA, SQIVND (reference sequence). CDR3 coding DNA: TGTGCCAGTACTCAGGGGGCCTACAATGAGCAGTTCTTC. This codes for CASTQGAYNEQFF.

Here the CDR3 DNA reads TGTGCCAGCAGTTACTCGAGTGAGGGGGCGCATGGCTACACCTTC. Translating gives CASSYSSEGAHGYTF. The chain has TRBV6-5 and TRBJ1-2; 7 nucleotides line up with TRBD1. Trimming removed 0 bases from V and 6 bases from J; junction bases left unmatched: 7. Germline CDR1 reads MNHEY; CDR2 reads SVGAGI. The CDR3 spans 15 residues.

The chain uses TRBV28 and TRBJ1-1, with D possibly being TRBD1 (5 bases). V lost 9 bases and J lost 3, with 14 bases in between. The CDR3 has 13 amino acids. Germline values: CDR1 MDHEN, CDR2 SYDVKM. CDR3 nucleotides: TGTGCCAGTAACTCTCTAGGGGACACTGAAGCTTTCTTT. It codes for CASNSLGDTEAFF.

The sample holds a few counts of this clone. The rearrangement uses TRBV14 and TRBJ2-1; the match to TRBD2 covers 8 bases. Trimming cost V 5 bases and J 4 bases; bases outside gene matches: 7. There are 15 residues in the CDR3. Germline V CDR1 and CDR2: SGHDN, FVKESK. The DNA for the CDR3 is TGTGCCAGCAGCAAAGCGGGGGTAGTTTACAATGAGCAGTTCTTC. Its translation: CASSKAGVVYNEQFF.

The chain has TRBV5-8 and TRBJ2-1; 13 bases line up with TRBD2. J gave up 8 bases and V 6 bases, and 14 bases lay outside the gene matches. Germline V gives CDR1 SGHTS, CDR2 YDEGEE. The length of the CDR3 is 17 residues. The CDR3 DNA reads TGTGCCAGCAAGAGCGTAAGCGGACTAGCGGGAGTCTATGAGCAGTTCTTC. This gives the protein CASKSVSGLAGVYEQFF.

The J gene is TRBJ2-7, the V gene TRBV6-4, with 8 bases that match TRBD1. The CDR3 is made up of 13 amino acids. CDR1 is MRHNA and CDR2 is SNTAGT in the germline V gene. Trimming took 9 bases from V and 1 from J; bases not matched to a gene: 5. The CDR3 DNA reads as TGTGCCAGGCCCAGGGACAGGTCCTACGAGCAGTACTTC. It codes for CARPRDRSYEQYF.

The chain carries TRBV5-6 and TRBJ2-4; weak D call: TRBD2 (5 bases). The V gene lost 2 bases and the J gene lost 9 bases, with 15 bases spanning the gap. Germline V CDR1 and CDR2: SGHDT, YYEEEE. This CDR3 region has 14 residues. The CDR3 DNA is TGTGCCAGCAGCTTTAACCGGGTAAGCGGCATTCAGTACTTC. It translates to CASSFNRVSGIQYF.

Notes on this clone: Distinct nucleotide sequences in the sample also encode this CDR3. The V and J genes are TRBV29-1 and TRBJ2-7, with a possible D match to TRBD1 (5 bases). The V end was cut by 5 bases, the J end by 3 bases, with 11 bases between. The CDR3 consists of 12 residues. Germline V gives CDR1 SQVTM, CDR2 ANQGSEA. CDR3 nucleotides: TGCAGCGTTCTCACAGGAGACTACGAGCAGTACTTC. Its protein is CSVLTGDYEQYF.

This clone was seen only once. The rearrangement uses TRBV10-2 and TRBJ2-5, with D unclear. The germline CDR1 and CDR2 sequences are WSHSY and SAAADI. V lost 8 bases to trimming and J lost 0 bases, with 7 bases between them. The length of the CDR3 is 12 residues. Here the CDR3 reads CASQEYQETQYF. As DNA, the CDR3 is TGCGCCAGCCAAGAGTACCAAGAGACCCAGTACTTC.

This clone was seen just once. The V gene is TRBV2, the J gene TRBJ1-4, with 7 bases that match TRBD1. Germline V CDR1 and CDR2: SNHLY, FYNNEI. V was pared by 3 bases and J by 6 bases, with 10 bases of the junction left unmatched. The CDR3 has 16 residues. The CDR3 DNA follows: TGTGCCAGCAGTGAGAGACCCAGGGGGGCAGATGAAAAACTGTTTTTT. Protein: CASSERPRGADEKLFF.

J is TRBJ1-1 and V is TRBV4-1; D is undetermined. The CDR3 is 14 amino acids. V lost 4 bases and J lost 1, with 10 bases in between. Germline values: CDR1 MGHRA, CDR2 YSYEKL. CDR3: CASSPTRGNTEAFF. The CDR3 nucleotides are TGCGCCAGCAGCCCAACACGGGGGAACACTGAAGCTTTCTTT.

The chain uses TRBV5-1 and TRBJ2-5, with a weak D call TRBD1 (5 bases). V was cut by 0 bases and J by 1 base, with 7 bases left in between. This CDR3 is built from 14 residues. Germline V gene lookup returns CDR1 SGHRS and CDR2 YFSETQ. The DNA of the CDR3 is TGCGCCAGCAGCTTGGTAACAGGCCAAGAGACCCAGTACTTC. It yields the protein CASSLVTGQETQYF.

Remarks on this clone: This specimen includes other DNA sequences encoding the same CDR3. The genes are TRBV5-1 and TRBJ1-1, with D perhaps TRBD1 (6 bases). From germline, CDR1 is SGHRS and CDR2 YFSETQ. CDR3 length equals 14 residues. V shed 0 bases and J shed 1 base, with 7 bases lying between them. This CDR3 is CASSLGGGNTEAFF. The DNA for the CDR3 is TGCGCCAGCAGCTTGGGAGGGGGGAACACTGAAGCTTTCTTT.

The gene calls are TRBV25-1 and TRBJ1-4, with D possibly being TRBD1 (6 bases). Trimming cost V 6 bases and J 9 bases, with 17 bases left between them. The CDR3 totals 14 residues. Looked up from germline, CDR1 is MGHDK and CDR2 is SYGVNS. The CDR3: CASSQDRTFQKLFF. In DNA form, the CDR3 reads TGTGCCAGCAGCCAAGACAGGACTTTTCAAAAACTGTTTTTT.

This clone was picked up one time. This chain connects TRBV19 to TRBJ2-1; D is unresolved. This CDR3 contains 15 residues. Trimming stripped 3 bases from V and 0 bases from J, with 9 bases between. CDR1 and CDR2 from the germline V gene are LNHDA and SQIVND (reference sequence). The CDR3 loop reads CASSISASSYNEQFF. The CDR3, as DNA: TGTGCCAGTAGTATTTCGGCTAGCTCCTACAATGAGCAGTTCTTC.

In nucleotides, the CDR3 is TGTGCCAGCAGGCGTTCGCCGGGGCAGCCCCAGCATTTT. It codes for CASRRSPGQPQHF. The V call is TRBV6-1, the J call TRBJ1-5; D gene uncertain. The CDR3 runs 13 residues. Germline CDR1 MNHNS, CDR2 SASEGT. The V end lost 6 bases, the J end lost 7 bases, and 13 bases lay between the germline ends.

Turning to this clone: A read error may produce the germline difference seen at one junction end. J is TRBJ1-1 and V is TRBV13; 9 bases are shared with TRBD1. CDR3 length equals 13 residues. Germline CDR1 and CDR2: PRHDT and FYEKMQ (reference sequence). The DNA for the CDR3 is TGTGCCAGCAGCGTTACCCCACAGGGGGCTGTACCATTT. It specifies CASSVTPQGAVPF.

This chain connects TRBV2 to TRBJ1-2; TRBD1 agrees at 8 bases. Germline lookup yields CDR1 SNHLY and CDR2 FYNNEI. V shed 6 bases, J shed 3 bases, and the junction held 3 bases outside the gene matches. The CDR3 consists of 13 residues. CDR3 loop: CASSNRGDYGYTF. The CDR3 DNA sequence: TGTGCCAGCAGCAACAGGGGGGACTATGGCTACACCTTC.

V is TRBV11-2 and J is TRBJ1-6, with D tentatively TRBD1 (5 bases). Germline loops: CDR1 SGHAT, CDR2 FQNNGV. This CDR3 region has 14 residues. The V gene lost 5 bases and the J gene lost 8 bases, with 13 bases spanning the gap. This CDR3 is CASSPGTADSPLHF. CDR3 in DNA: TGTGCCAGCAGCCCCGGGACTGCAGATTCACCCCTCCACTTT.

This clone was counted only a few times. This chain links TRBV28 with TRBJ1-6, with a possible D match to TRBD1 (5 bases). This CDR3 is built from 15 residues. Germline CDR1 reads MDHEN; CDR2 reads SYDVKM. The V gene lost 4 bases and the J gene lost 7 bases, with 14 bases spanning the gap. For the CDR3, the DNA is TGTGCCAGCAGTTCAATGACAGCGGGCAATTCACCCCTCCACTTT. Encoded protein: CASSSMTAGNSPLHF.

The chain recombines TRBV5-6 with TRBJ2-2; D remains unclear. From germline, CDR1 is SGHDT and CDR2 YYEEEE. Deletions cut 0 bases from V and 1 base from J, with 7 bases between. This CDR3 comprises 15 residues. The CDR3 spells CASSLVAENTGELFF. The CDR3 DNA reads as TGTGCCAGCAGCTTGGTGGCTGAGAACACCGGGGAGCTGTTTTTT.

The CDR3 loop is CASSNSGSLSTDTQYF. The CDR3, as DNA: TGCGCCAGCAGCAACTCCGGGTCCTTGTCTACAGATACGCAGTATTTT. V is TRBV5-1 and J is TRBJ2-3, with D uncertain. The CDR3 has 16 residues. CDR1 is SGHRS, CDR2 YFSETQ, per germline. V lost 4 bases to trimming and J lost 3 bases, with 18 bases between them.

This clone was seen just once. This chain links TRBV7-2 with TRBJ2-5; TRBD1 might be the D (6 bases). The germline V gene encodes CDR1 SGHTA and CDR2 FQGNSA. The V end was cut by 6 bases, the J end by 1 base, with 9 bases between. The length of the CDR3 is 13 residues. CDR3 amino acids: CASRQGSQETQYF. CDR3 sequence (DNA): TGTGCCAGCAGACAGGGATCCCAAGAGACCCAGTACTTC.